This T cell receptor beta chain was captured by sequencing in a study of regulatory T cells in long-lasting Graves disease. Findings and caveats of the study: Among persistent patients, a larger number of public clonotypes were shared (approximately 2,900) than among newly diagnosed patients (more than 850).

Time point: persistent/refractory GD, antithyroid drugs over 5 years with positive TRAb. From PBMCs, RNA was extracted and then used to make the TCR library. The germline V gene has CDR1 SGHAT and CDR2 FQNNGV. V was clipped by 5 bases and J by 7 bases; unmatched bases: 15. This CDR3 region has 16 residues. Remarks on this clonotype: Its target is unknown.

Arm-PCR of CDR3 regions and iRepertoire HTBI primers were the basis on which TCR beta libraries were built. TCRdb reprocessed the multiplex PCR reads with MiXCR, giving one entry per CDR3 protein. Of 650,000 to 850,000 distinct CDR3 sequences listed, about 30% are singletons. The source was peripheral blood mononuclear cells (PBMCs), collected when the disease was refractory, from a patient treated with antithyroid drugs. The rearrangement joins TRBV11-2 to TRBJ2-7; TRBD2 matches 9 bases. The receptor was isolated from a female donor with Graves disease. CDR3 nucleotide sequence: TGTGCCAGCAGCGAGGGACTAGCACTCCCGGGCCAAGAGCAGTACTTC. Protein: CASSEGLALPGQEQYF.